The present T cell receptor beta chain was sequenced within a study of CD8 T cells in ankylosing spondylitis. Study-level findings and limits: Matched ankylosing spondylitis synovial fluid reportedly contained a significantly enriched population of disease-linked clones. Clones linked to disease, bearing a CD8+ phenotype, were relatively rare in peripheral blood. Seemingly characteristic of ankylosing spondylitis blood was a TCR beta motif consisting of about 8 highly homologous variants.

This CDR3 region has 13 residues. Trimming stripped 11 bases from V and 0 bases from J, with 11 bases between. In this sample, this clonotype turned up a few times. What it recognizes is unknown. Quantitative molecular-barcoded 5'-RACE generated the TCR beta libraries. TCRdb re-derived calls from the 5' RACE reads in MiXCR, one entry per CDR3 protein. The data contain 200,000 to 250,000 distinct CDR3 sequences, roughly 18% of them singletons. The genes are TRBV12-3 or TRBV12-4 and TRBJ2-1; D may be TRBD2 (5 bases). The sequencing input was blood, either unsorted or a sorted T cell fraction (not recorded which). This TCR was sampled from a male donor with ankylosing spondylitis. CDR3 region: CAVRETSYNEQFF. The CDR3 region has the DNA TGTGCCGTACGGGAAACCTCCTACAATGAGCAGTTCTTC.